This TCR beta chain was captured in a study of long-term antiretroviral therapy in people with HIV. Run at survey level, the immunoSEQ assay was version v3.0. Using immunoSEQ multiplex PCR, the repertoire was profiled, and TCRdb retains in-frame clones only, with some absent. The table has approximately 32,000 clones, roughly four fifths seen once. From germline, CDR1 is MNHNY and CDR2 SVGAGI (reference sequence). V lost 0 bases, J lost 2 bases, and 10 bases lay in between. CDR3 length: 15 residues. Study-wide points: Although diversity increased after ART, it remained lower than in transplant donor controls.

To note about this clone: Its antigen is not identified.

The chain joins TRBV6-6 to TRBJ1-2; D call uncertain. The receptor comes from a man younger than 30 with HIV. The specimen comprised unsorted PBMCs, sampled 0.3 years after starting antiretroviral therapy. The CDR3 nucleotides read TGTGCCAGCAGTTACTCCGTGACGGAGAACTATGGCTACACCTTC. This gives the protein CASSYSVTENYGYTF.